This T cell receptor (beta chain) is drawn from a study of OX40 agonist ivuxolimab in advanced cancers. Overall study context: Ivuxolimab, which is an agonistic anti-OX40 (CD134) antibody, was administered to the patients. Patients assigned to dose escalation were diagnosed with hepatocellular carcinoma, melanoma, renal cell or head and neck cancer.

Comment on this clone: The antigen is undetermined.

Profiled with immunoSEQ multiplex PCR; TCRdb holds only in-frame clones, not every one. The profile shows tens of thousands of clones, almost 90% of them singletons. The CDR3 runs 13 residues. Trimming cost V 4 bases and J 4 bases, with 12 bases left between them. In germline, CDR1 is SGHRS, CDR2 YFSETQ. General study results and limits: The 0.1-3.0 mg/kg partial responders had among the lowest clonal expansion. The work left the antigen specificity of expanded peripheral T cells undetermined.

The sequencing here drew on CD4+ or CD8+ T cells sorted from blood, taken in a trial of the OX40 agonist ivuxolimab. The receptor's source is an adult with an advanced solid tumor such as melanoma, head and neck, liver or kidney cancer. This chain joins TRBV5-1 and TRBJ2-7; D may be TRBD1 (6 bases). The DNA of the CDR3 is TGCGCCAGCAGCCCCTGGACAGAGTACGAGCAGTACTTC. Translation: CASSPWTEYEQYF.